This T cell receptor (beta chain) was retrieved from a study of CD8+ T cells in alopecia areata. Study observations and caveats: Higher clonality than in normal scalp was seen in lesional scalp, especially alopecia totalis/universalis. Sequenced scalp T cells also include alphabeta T cells resident in normal skin.

This clone was seen a few times. The antigen is undetermined. The authors extracted RNA and reverse transcribed it into cDNA as the sequencing template. Generated by immunoSEQ multiplex PCR, the TCRdb table keeps only in-frame clones and is missing some. The sample consists of about 110,000 clones, 55% to 75% of them appearing once. Germline V gives CDR1 LGHNA, CDR2 YSLEER. The CDR3 has 15 residues. V gave up 5 bases and J gave up 3 bases; unmatched junction bases: 5. CD4+ and CD8+ T cells were sorted from PBMCs stained for CD3, CD4 and CD8. The sequenced sample consisted of CD8+ T cells sorted from blood. This chain connects TRBV4-3 to TRBJ2-1; 9 bases line up with TRBD1. The TCR comes from a human donor in good health. The CDR3 is CASSSETGGYNEQFF. DNA of the CDR3: TGCGCCAGCAGCTCGGAGACAGGGGGCTACAATGAGCAGTTCTTC.